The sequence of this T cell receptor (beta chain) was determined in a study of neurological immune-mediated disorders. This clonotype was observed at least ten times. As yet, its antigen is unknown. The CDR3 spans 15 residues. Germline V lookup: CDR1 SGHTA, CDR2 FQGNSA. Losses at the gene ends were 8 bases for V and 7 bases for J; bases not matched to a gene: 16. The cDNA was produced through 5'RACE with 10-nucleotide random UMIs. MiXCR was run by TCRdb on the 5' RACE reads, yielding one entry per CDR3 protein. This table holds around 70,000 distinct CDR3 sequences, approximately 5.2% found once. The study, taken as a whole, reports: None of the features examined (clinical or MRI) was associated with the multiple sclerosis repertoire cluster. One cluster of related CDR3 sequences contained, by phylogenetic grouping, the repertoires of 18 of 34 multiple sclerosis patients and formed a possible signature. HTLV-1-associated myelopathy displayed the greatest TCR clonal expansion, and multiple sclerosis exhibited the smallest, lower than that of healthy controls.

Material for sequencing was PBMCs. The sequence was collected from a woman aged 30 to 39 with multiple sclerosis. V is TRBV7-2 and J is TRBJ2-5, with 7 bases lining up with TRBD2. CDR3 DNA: TGTGCCAGCTCTAGTCCGTCTAGCGGAATGGGGACCCAGTACTTC. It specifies CASSSPSSGMGTQYF.